This T cell receptor (beta chain) was profiled in a study of HIV-infected patients and healthy controls. TCRdb called the 5' RACE reads again in MiXCR, with one record for every CDR3 protein. Here the sample spans about 67,000 distinct CDR3 sequences, about a sixth being singletons. Germline CDR1 is SGHTA and CDR2 is FQGNSA. The CDR3 is 11 amino acids. The V end lost 4 bases, the J end lost 6 bases, and 5 bases lay between the germline ends. The material sequenced was CD4+ T cells from blood. The V call is TRBV7-2, the J call TRBJ2-3; D is unclear. The clonotype comes from a human donor in good health. The chain's CDR3 is CASSYADTQYF. CDR3 nucleotide sequence: TGTGCCAGCAGCTATGCGGATACGCAGTATTTT.